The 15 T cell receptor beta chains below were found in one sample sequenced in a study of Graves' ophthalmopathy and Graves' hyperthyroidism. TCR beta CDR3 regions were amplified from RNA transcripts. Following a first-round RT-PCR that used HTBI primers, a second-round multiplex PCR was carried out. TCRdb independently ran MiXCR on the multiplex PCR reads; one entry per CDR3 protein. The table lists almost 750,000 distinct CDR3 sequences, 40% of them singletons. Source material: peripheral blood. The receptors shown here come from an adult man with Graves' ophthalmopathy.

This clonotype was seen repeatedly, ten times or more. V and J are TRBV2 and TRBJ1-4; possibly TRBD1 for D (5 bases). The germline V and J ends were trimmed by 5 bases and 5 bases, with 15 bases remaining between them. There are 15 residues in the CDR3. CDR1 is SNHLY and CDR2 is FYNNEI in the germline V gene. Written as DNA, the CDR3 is TGTGCCAGCAGTTCGCCAGGGAAAGGGAATGAAAAACTGTTTTTT. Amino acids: CASSSPGKGNEKLFF. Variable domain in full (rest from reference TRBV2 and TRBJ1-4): EPEVTQTPSHQVTQMGQEVILRCVPISNHLYFYWYRQILGQKVEFLVSFYNNEISEKSEIFDDQFSVERPDGSNFTLKIRSTKLEDSAMYFCASSSPGKGNEKLFFGSGTQLSVL.

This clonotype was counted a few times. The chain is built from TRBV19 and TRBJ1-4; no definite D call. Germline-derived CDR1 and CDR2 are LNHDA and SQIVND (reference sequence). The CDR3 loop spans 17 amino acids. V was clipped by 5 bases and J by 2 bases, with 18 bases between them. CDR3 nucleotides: TGTGCCAGTAGTGTCCCGACCGGGGAAAGGACTAATGAAAAACTGTTTTTT. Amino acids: CASSVPTGERTNEKLFF.

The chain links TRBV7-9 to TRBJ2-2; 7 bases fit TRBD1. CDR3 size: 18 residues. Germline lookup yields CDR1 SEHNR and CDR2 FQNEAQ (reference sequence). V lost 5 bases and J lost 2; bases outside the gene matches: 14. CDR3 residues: CASSVRQGALSNTGELFF. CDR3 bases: TGTGCCAGCAGCGTAAGACAGGGAGCCCTTTCCAACACCGGGGAGCTGTTTTTT.

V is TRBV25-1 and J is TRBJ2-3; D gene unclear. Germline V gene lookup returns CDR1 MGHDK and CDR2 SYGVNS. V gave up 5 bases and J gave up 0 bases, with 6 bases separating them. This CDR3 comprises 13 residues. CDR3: CASSQDSTDTQYF. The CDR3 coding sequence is TGTGCCAGCAGTCAGGACAGCACAGATACGCAGTATTTT.

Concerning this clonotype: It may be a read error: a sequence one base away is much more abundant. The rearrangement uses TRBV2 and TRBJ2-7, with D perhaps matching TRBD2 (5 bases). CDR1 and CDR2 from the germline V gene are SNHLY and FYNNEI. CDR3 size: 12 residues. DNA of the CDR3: TGTGCCAGCGGTGAAAGCCGGGGAGAGCAGTACTTC. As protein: CASGESRGEQYF. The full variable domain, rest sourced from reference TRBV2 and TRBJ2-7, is EPEVTQTPSHQVTQMGQEVILRCVPISNHLYFYWYRQILGQKVEFLVSFYNNEISEKSEIFDDQFSVERPDGSNFTLKIRSTKLEDSAMYFCASGESRGEQYFGPGTRLTVT.

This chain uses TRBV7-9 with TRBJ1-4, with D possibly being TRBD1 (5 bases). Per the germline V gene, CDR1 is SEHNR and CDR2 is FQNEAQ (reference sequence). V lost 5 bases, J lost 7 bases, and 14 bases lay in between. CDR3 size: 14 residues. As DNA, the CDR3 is TGTGCCAGCAGCGTAAAGCGGGGCATTGAAAAACTGTTTTTT. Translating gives CASSVKRGIEKLFF.

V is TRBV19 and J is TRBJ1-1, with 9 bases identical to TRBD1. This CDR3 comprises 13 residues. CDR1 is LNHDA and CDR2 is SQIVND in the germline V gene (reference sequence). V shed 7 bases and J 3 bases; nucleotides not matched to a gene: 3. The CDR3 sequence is CASTGQGHTEAFF. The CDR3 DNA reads TGTGCCAGTACAGGACAGGGGCACACTGAAGCTTTCTTT.

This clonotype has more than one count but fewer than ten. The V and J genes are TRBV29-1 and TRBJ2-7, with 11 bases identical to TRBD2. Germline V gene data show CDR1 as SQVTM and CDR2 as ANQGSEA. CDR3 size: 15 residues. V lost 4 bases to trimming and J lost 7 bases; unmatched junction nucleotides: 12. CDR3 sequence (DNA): TGCAGCGTTGCCCGACTAGCGGGGAACACCGGGGAGCAGTACTTC. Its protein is CSVARLAGNTGEQYF.

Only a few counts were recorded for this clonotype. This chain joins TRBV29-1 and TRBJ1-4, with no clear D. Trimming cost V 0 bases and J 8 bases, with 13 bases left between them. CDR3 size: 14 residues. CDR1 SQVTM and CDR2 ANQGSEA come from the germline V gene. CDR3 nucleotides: TGCAGCGTTGAAGACGGGCAGGTACGAGAAAAACTGTTTTTT. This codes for CSVEDGQVREKLFF.

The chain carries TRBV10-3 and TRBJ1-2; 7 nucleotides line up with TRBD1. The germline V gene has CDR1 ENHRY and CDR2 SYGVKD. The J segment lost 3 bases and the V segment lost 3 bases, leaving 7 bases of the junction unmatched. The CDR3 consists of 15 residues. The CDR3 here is CAISDYEGAYYGYTF. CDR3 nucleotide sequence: TGTGCCATCAGTGACTACGAGGGGGCGTACTATGGCTACACCTTC.

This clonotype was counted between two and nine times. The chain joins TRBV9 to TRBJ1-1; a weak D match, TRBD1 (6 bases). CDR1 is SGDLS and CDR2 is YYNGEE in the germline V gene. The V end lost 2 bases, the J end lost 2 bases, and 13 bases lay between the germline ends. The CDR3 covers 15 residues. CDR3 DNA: TGTGCCAGCAGCGTCGGAGCCAGGGGTAACACTGAAGCTTTCTTT. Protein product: CASSVGARGNTEAFF.

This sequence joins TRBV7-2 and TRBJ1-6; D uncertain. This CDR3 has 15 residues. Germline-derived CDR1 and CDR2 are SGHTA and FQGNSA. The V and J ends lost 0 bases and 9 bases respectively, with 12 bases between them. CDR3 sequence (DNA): TGTGCCAGCAGCTTAGCGAGTCAGAACTCTTCACCCCTCCACTTT. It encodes CASSLASQNSSPLHF.

The CDR3 reads CSSWTAADGYTF. Written as DNA, the CDR3 is TGCAGCAGTTGGACAGCGGCAGATGGCTACACCTTC. The rearrangement joins TRBV29-1 to TRBJ1-2, with D possibly TRBD1 on 6 matching bases. CDR3 length equals 12 residues. The germline V gene encodes CDR1 SQVTM and CDR2 ANQGSEA. Trimming took off 8 bases at V and 6 bases at J, with 16 bases between the two ends.

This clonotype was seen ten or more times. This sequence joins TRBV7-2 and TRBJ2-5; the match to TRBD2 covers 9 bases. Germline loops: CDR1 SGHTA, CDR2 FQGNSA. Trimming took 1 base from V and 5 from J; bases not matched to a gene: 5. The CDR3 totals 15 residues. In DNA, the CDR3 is TGTGCCAGCAGCTTAGGGGGACTAGCCCGTGAGACCCAGTACTTC. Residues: CASSLGGLARETQYF.

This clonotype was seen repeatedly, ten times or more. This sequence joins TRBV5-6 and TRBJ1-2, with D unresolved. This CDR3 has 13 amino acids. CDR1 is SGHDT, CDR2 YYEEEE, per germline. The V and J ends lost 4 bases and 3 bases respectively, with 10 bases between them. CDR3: CASSPLRDYGYTF. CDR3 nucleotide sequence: TGTGCCAGCAGCCCCCTGCGGGACTATGGCTACACCTTC.